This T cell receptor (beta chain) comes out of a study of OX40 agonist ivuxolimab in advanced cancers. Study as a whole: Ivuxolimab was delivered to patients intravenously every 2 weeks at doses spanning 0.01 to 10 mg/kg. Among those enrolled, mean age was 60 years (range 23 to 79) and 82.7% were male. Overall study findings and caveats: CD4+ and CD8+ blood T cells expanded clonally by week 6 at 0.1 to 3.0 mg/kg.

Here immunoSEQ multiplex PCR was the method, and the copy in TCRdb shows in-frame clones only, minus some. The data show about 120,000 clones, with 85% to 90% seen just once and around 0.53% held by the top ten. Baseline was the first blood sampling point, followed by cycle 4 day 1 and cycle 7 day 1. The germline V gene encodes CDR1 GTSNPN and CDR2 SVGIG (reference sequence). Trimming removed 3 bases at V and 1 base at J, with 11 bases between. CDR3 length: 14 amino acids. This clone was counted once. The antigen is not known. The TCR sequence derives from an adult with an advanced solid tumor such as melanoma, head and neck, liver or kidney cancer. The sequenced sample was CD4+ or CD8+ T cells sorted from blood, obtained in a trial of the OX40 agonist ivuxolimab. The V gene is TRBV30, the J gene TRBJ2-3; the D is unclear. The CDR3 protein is CAWRAGVRTDTQYF. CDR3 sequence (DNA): TGTGCCTGGAGGGCCGGCGTGCGCACAGATACGCAGTATTTT.